The 8 T cell receptor beta chains below all came from one sample that was sequenced in a study of CD8+CD57+ T cells in acquired aplastic anemia. TCR beta VDJ and CDR3 were profiled, and genomic DNA was the template. TCRdb ran MiXCR on the reads and lists one entry per CDR3 protein. Of about 160,000 distinct CDR3 sequences listed, approximately 43% are singletons. The source material was sorted CD4+, CD8+, or CD8+CD57+ T cells (not recorded which) from PBMCs. These receptors all stem from a human donor in good health.

This sequence joins TRBV5-1 and TRBJ1-1; D unclear. The V gene's germline CDR1 is SGHRS and CDR2 YFSETQ. The CDR3 covers 15 residues. The V end was cut by 2 bases, the J end by 0 bases, with 11 bases between. As DNA, the CDR3 is TGCGCCAGCAGCTTACGACCTGGCATGAACACTGAAGCTTTCTTT. The encoded protein is CASSLRPGMNTEAFF.

This clonotype was seen many times. CDR3 loop: CASSLTGVQNSEAFF. The CDR3 nucleotides read TGTGCCAGCAGCTTGACAGGGGTTCAAAATTCTGAAGCTTTCTTT. The chain uses TRBV7-3 and TRBJ1-1, with TRBD1 matching over 8 bases. CDR1 is SGHTA, CDR2 FQGTGA, per germline. The junction had 9 bases not matched to a gene; V was cut back by 3 bases and J by 6 bases. The CDR3 covers 15 residues.

The chain couples TRBV7-2 to TRBJ2-5; possibly TRBD2 for D (5 bases). Germline assignment: CDR1 SGHTA and CDR2 FQGNSA. Trimming left V 5 bases short and J 2 bases short, with 15 bases between. This CDR3 region has 15 residues. The CDR3 nucleotides read TGTGCCAGCAGCGCCCTAGCCGGAGCACAAGAGACCCAGTACTTC. As protein: CASSALAGAQETQYF.

This clonotype was counted many times. The J gene is TRBJ2-7, the V gene TRBV15; a weak D match, TRBD1 (5 bases). V lost 4 bases, J lost 2 bases, and 9 bases lay in between. This CDR3 spans 13 amino acids. CDR1 LNHNV and CDR2 YYDKDF come from the germline V gene (reference sequence). The CDR3 reads CATSNRFPYEQYF. DNA for the CDR3: TGTGCCACCAGCAACAGGTTCCCCTACGAGCAGTACTTC.

This clonotype was seen a handful of times. This sequence joins TRBV3-1 and TRBJ2-1; TRBD2 matches at 11 bases. Germline V gene data show CDR1 as LGHDT and CDR2 as YNNKEL (reference sequence). J was trimmed by 5 bases and V by 3 bases; bases with no gene match: 9. CDR3 length: 17 residues. For the CDR3, the DNA is TGTGCCAGCAGCCAGGATAAACTAGCGGGGGAACACAATGAGCAGTTCTTC. Amino acid sequence: CASSQDKLAGEHNEQFF.

This clonotype was seen only once. V gene TRBV20-1 combines with J gene TRBJ2-5, with 12 bases identical to TRBD1. The CDR3 totals 16 residues. Trimming took 1 base from V and 5 from J; bases not matched to a gene: 8. In germline, CDR1 is DFQATT, CDR2 SNEGSKA (reference sequence). CDR3 protein: CSARATGTGGRETQYF. In nucleotides, the CDR3 is TGCAGTGCTAGAGCCACCGGGACAGGGGGCAGGGAGACCCAGTACTTC.

CDR3 DNA sequence: TGTGCCAGCAGCGGCGGACAGGGAAGATTAAACCACTTT. Its translation: CASSGGQGRLNHF. This sequence joins TRBV14 and TRBJ1-6; 8 bases agree with TRBD1. The junction had 12 bases not matched to a gene; V was cut back by 5 bases and J by 18 bases. The CDR3 consists of 13 residues. Germline V lookup: CDR1 SGHDN, CDR2 FVKESK.

In this sample, this clonotype turned up many times. The chain recombines TRBV5-1 with TRBJ1-1; TRBD1 might be the D (6 bases). Deletions cut 2 bases from V and 0 bases from J, with 8 bases between. The CDR3 extends over 14 amino acids. Germline loops: CDR1 SGHRS, CDR2 YFSETQ. CDR3: CASSFKGVNTEAFF. The CDR3 DNA sequence: TGCGCCAGCAGCTTTAAGGGGGTGAACACTGAAGCTTTCTTT.